This T cell receptor (beta chain) was captured by sequencing in a study of blood T cells in healthy people across ages. The overall study: About one barcoded beta molecule per two T cells came from capture by template switching.

Alongside a J-beta primer mix, a sample-barcoded 5' primer served in a second PCR lasting about 7 to 12 cycles. TCRdb re-analysed the 5' RACE reads in MiXCR, keeping a single row per CDR3 protein. The data show hundreds of thousands of distinct CDR3 sequences, with approximately 44% seen just once and around 21% held by the top ten. V lost 1 base and J lost 9; bases outside the gene matches: 11. The germline V gene has CDR1 LGHNA and CDR2 YSLEER. This CDR3 contains 16 residues. This clonotype was counted at least ten times. Source material: blood. This chain links TRBV4-3 with TRBJ2-1, with 8 bases matching TRBD2. This receptor was taken from a man aged 55 to 69 in good health. The CDR3 DNA reads as TGCGCCAGCAGCCAAGGGATCGGGGGGGCCTTTGTTGAGCAGTTCTTC. This codes for CASSQGIGGAFVEQFF.